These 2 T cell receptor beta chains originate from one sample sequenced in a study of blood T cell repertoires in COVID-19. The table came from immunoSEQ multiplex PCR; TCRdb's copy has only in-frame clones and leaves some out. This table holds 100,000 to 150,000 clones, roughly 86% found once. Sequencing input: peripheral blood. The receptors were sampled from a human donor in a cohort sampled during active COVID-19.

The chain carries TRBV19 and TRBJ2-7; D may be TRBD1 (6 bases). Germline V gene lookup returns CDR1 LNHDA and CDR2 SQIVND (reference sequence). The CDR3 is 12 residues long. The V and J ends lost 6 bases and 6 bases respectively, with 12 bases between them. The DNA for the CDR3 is TGTGCCAGTAGCTCAGGGGCCGCCGAGCAGTACTTC. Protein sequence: CASSSGAAEQYF.

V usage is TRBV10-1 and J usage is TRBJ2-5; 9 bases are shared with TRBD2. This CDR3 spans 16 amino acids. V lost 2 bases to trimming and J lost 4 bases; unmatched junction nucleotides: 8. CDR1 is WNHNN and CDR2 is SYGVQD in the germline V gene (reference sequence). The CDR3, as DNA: TGCGCCAGCAGTGAGGGCAGGGGACTAGCTGGAGAGACCCAGTACTTC. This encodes CASSEGRGLAGETQYF.